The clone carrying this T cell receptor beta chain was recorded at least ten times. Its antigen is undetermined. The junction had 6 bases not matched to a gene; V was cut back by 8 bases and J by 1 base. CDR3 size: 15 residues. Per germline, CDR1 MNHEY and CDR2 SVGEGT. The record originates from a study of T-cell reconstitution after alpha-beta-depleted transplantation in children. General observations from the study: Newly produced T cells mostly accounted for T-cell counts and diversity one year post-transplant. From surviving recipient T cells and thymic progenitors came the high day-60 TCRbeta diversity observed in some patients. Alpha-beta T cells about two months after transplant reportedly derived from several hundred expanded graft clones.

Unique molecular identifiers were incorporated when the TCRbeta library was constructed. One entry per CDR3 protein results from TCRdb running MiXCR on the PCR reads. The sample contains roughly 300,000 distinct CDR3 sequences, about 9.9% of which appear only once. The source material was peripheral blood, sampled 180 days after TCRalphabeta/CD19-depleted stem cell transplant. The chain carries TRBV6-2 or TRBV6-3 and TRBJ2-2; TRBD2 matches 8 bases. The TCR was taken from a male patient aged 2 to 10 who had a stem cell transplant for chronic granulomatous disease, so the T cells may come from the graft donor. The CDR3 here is CASSIAGLNTGELFF. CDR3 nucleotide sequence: TGTGCCAGCTCCATAGCGGGGTTGAACACCGGGGAGCTGTTTTTT.